The 7 T cell receptor beta chains below were found in one sample sequenced in a study of a mutant IDH1 vaccine in newly diagnosed glioma. TCRdb's table, derived via immunoSEQ multiplex PCR, lists solely in-frame clones and lacks some. Of about 68,000 clones listed, roughly 84% are singletons. These TCRs are of unknown antigen specificity. Specified time point: week 35, safety follow-up. Doses of 300 ug of mutant IDH1 20-mer peptide were given with topical imiquimod. The sample was PBMCs, taken from a glioma patient whose treatment included an IDH1 peptide vaccine. The receptors here all came from a man younger than 30 with glioma.

V gene TRBV4-3 combines with J gene TRBJ2-7, with D possibly matching TRBD2 (6 bases). Germline V gives CDR1 LGHNA, CDR2 YSLEER. V lost 0 bases and J 5 bases, leaving 11 bases between the germline ends. The CDR3 spans 14 residues. CDR3 sequence reads: CASSQDRGWDEQYF. The CDR3 coding sequence is TGCGCCAGCAGCCAAGATCGGGGGTGGGACGAGCAGTACTTC.

This clone occurred a few times. The chain is built from TRBV5-5 and TRBJ1-2; no definite D call. This CDR3 comprises 12 residues. Per germline, CDR1 SGHKS and CDR2 YYEKEE (reference sequence). Trimming left V 1 base short and J 8 bases short, with 9 bases between. DNA for the CDR3: TGTGCCAGCAGCTTGTCAAGGCAGGGCTACACCTTC. Its translation: CASSLSRQGYTF.

The genes are TRBV7-2 and TRBJ2-7; the D call may be TRBD1 or TRBD2 (5 bases each). V was pared by 1 base and J by 3 bases, with 10 bases between. The CDR3 spans 14 residues. Germline V gene data show CDR1 as SGHTA and CDR2 as FQGNSA. CDR3 nucleotide sequence: TGTGCCAGCAGCTTAGGGCCAGGGAGCTACGAGCAGTACTTC. It translates to CASSLGPGSYEQYF.

This clone has only one observation. The chain has TRBV6-5 and TRBJ1-5; no clear D. Deletions cut 0 bases from V and 0 bases from J, with 6 bases between. In germline, CDR1 is MNHEY, CDR2 SVGAGI. The CDR3 spans 15 residues. The CDR3 coding sequence is TGTGCCAGCAGTTACTCAAGTGTTAGCAATCAGCCCCAGCATTTT. Its protein product is CASSYSSVSNQPQHF.

This clone was recorded at least ten times. This chain uses TRBV19 with TRBJ2-1, with 9 bases matching TRBD2. The trim removed 0 bases at V and 8 bases at J, leaving 11 bases unmatched. This CDR3 spans 17 amino acids. Germline V gene data show CDR1 as LNHDA and CDR2 as SQIVND (reference sequence). The CDR3 sequence is CASSIDPGLAGGDEQFF. CDR3 nucleotides: TGTGCCAGTAGTATAGATCCGGGACTAGCTGGGGGCGATGAGCAGTTCTTC.

The chain combines TRBV4-2 with TRBJ1-2, with 8 bases matching TRBD1. The CDR3 is 15 amino acids. V lost 4 bases and J lost 8; bases outside the gene matches: 12. Germline V gene data show CDR1 as LGHNA and CDR2 as YNFKEQ. CDR3 loop: CASSPRTGLLSGYTF. CDR3 DNA: TGTGCCAGCAGCCCCCGGACAGGGCTTCTTTCCGGCTACACCTTC.

The rearrangement uses TRBV4-3 and TRBJ2-1; 10 nucleotides agree with TRBD1. The CDR3 consists of 16 residues. Germline CDR1 and CDR2: LGHNA and YSLEER. V trimming: 5 bases; J trimming: 6 bases; junction bases outside the gene matches: 10. This chain's CDR3 is CASSVLGTGVGNEQFF. The CDR3 coding sequence is TGCGCCAGCAGCGTGTTAGGGACAGGGGTTGGCAATGAGCAGTTCTTC.